These 15 T cell receptor beta chains share one sample of origin, sequenced in a study of T-cell memory formation after mild COVID-19. Using its own MiXCR run on the 5' RACE reads, TCRdb lists one record per CDR3 protein. The table includes 200,000 to 250,000 distinct CDR3 sequences, around 8.8% detected once. Sequences were obtained from PBMCs or a T cell subset sorted from them (not recorded which). Every receptor here comes from a man aged 18-30 years who had mild COVID-19 (a few samples of this study predate the infection). Cell type and time point are not known.

The table lists this clonotype with a few counts. V gene TRBV6-5 combines with J gene TRBJ2-3, with a tentative D call TRBD1 (6 bases). The V end was cut by 6 bases, the J end by 3 bases, with 13 bases between. The CDR3 consists of 14 residues. The germline gives CDR1 MNHEY, CDR2 SVGAGI. As DNA, the CDR3 is TGTGCCAGCAGCCCACAGGGAACGACAGATACGCAGTATTTT. Translated, it gives CASSPQGTTDTQYF.

This clonotype was counted ten times or more. The chain is built from TRBV12-3 or TRBV12-4 and TRBJ1-6, with TRBD1 identical over 10 bases. Trimming removed 0 bases from V and 7 bases from J; junction bases left unmatched: 3. The CDR3 sequence is 16 residues long. CDR3 bases: TGTGCCAGCAGTTTAGCGACAGGGGGCGGGAATTCACCCCTCCACTTT. This encodes CASSLATGGGNSPLHF.

This clonotype occurred many times. The chain carries TRBV7-9 and TRBJ2-1; D gene uncertain. The germline V gene has CDR1 SEHNR and CDR2 FQNEAQ (reference sequence). V was cut by 8 bases and J by 0 bases, with 8 bases left in between. The CDR3 is 13 amino acids. The DNA for the CDR3 is TGTGCCAGCGGTAGGGCCTCCTACAATGAGCAGTTCTTC. Translated: CASGRASYNEQFF. Based on the CDR3 plus reference TRBV7-9 and TRBJ2-1, the full variable domain is DTGVSQNPRHKITKRGQNVTFRCDPISEHNRLYWYRQTLGQGPEFLTYFQNEAQLEKSRLLSDRFSAERPKGSFSTLEIQRTEQGDSAMYLCASGRASYNEQFFGPGTRLTVL.

This clonotype was detected only a few times. The chain joins TRBV10-3 to TRBJ2-3; 12 nucleotides line up with TRBD2. The length of the CDR3 is 18 residues. Germline-derived CDR1 and CDR2 are ENHRY and SYGVKD. After removal of 6 bases from V and 5 bases from J, the junction contained 15 bases not matched to a gene. The CDR3 loop reads CAIRRLAGAPGSVDTQYF. As DNA, the CDR3 is TGTGCCATCAGGAGACTAGCGGGGGCTCCTGGGTCGGTAGATACGCAGTATTTT.

In its sample, this clonotype was seen a few times. V and J are TRBV5-1 and TRBJ2-3, with 9 bases identical to TRBD2. Germline V gene lookup returns CDR1 SGHRS and CDR2 YFSETQ. This CDR3 is 15 amino acids long. J was trimmed by 4 bases and V by 4 bases; bases with no gene match: 7. The CDR3 nucleotides are TGCGCCAGCAGCATCGGGACTAGCTATGCAGATACGCAGTATTTT. This sequence encodes CASSIGTSYADTQYF.

The chain combines TRBV15 with TRBJ1-5; possibly TRBD1 for D (6 bases). CDR1 and CDR2 from the germline V gene are LNHNV and YYDKDF (reference sequence). The CDR3 has 15 amino acids. V shed 3 bases and J shed 6 bases, with 15 bases lying between them. As DNA, the CDR3 is TGTGCCACCAGCAGTAATCCAGGGGTGGCTCAGCCCCAGCATTTT. Amino acids: CATSSNPGVAQPQHF.

This clonotype was detected many times. V and J are TRBV6-2 or TRBV6-3 and TRBJ2-7; D uncertain. CDR1 and CDR2 (germline): MNHEY, SVGEGT. The CDR3 has 13 residues. The V end was cut by 8 bases, the J end by 2 bases, with 13 bases between. The CDR3 coding sequence is TGTGCCAGCGTTCAGGCGGAGACCTACGAGCAGTACGTC. Translation gives CASVQAETYEQYV.

This clonotype was picked up a small number of times. The V gene is TRBV15, the J gene TRBJ2-2; 9 bases agree with TRBD2. Germline V gene data show CDR1 as LNHNV and CDR2 as YYDKDF (reference sequence). The CDR3 is 16 amino acids. V was clipped by 0 bases and J by 6 bases; unmatched bases: 5. CDR3 amino acids: CATSRDPLAGSGELFF. Here the CDR3 DNA reads TGTGCCACCAGCAGAGATCCCCTAGCGGGGTCCGGGGAGCTGTTTTTT.

The sample holds many counts of this clonotype. This chain links TRBV5-1 with TRBJ1-5; tentatively, D is TRBD1 (5 bases). Germline CDR1 SGHRS, CDR2 YFSETQ. This CDR3 comprises 14 residues. The V end was cut by 0 bases, the J end by 4 bases, with 8 bases between. The CDR3 spells CASSLGGDNQPQHF. For the CDR3, the DNA is TGCGCCAGCAGCTTGGGGGGGGATAATCAGCCCCAGCATTTT. The full variable domain, with the rest looked up from reference TRBV5-1 and TRBJ1-5, is KAGVTQTPRYLIKTRGQQVTLSCSPISGHRSVSWYQQTPGQGLQFLFEYFSETQRNKGNFPGRFSGRQFSNSRSEMNVSTLELGDSALYLCASSLGGDNQPQHFGDGTRLSIL.

This clonotype has at least ten counts. The chain uses TRBV29-1 and TRBJ2-1; 9 nucleotides agree with TRBD2. Germline CDR1 and CDR2: SQVTM and ANQGSEA. The V and J ends lost 5 bases and 8 bases, in that order; junction bases with no gene match: 7. The CDR3 consists of 13 residues. Here the CDR3 reads CSVHSGLADEQFF. CDR3 nucleotides: TGCAGCGTTCATTCGGGACTAGCTGATGAGCAGTTCTTC.

This clonotype was picked up a small number of times. This chain connects TRBV12-3 or TRBV12-4 to TRBJ2-1, with D unresolved. The CDR3 sequence is 14 residues long. Trimming pared 5 bases from V and 7 bases from J, leaving 15 bases between. The CDR3 DNA reads as TGTGCCAGCAGTCCTTTGTCCGAGCCTAATGAGCAGTTCTTC. It yields the protein CASSPLSEPNEQFF.

This clonotype has only a few counts. The V gene is TRBV5-1, the J gene TRBJ2-3, with unresolved D. V was shortened by 4 bases and J by 2 bases, with 14 bases between the two germline ends. The CDR3 is 15 residues long. The germline gives CDR1 SGHRS, CDR2 YFSETQ. The CDR3 sequence is CASSVDGRVTDTQYF. CDR3 in DNA: TGCGCCAGCAGCGTAGACGGGCGAGTCACAGATACGCAGTATTTT. The variable domain in full, with the rest retrieved from reference TRBV5-1 and TRBJ2-3, is KAGVTQTPRYLIKTRGQQVTLSCSPISGHRSVSWYQQTPGQGLQFLFEYFSETQRNKGNFPGRFSGRQFSNSRSEMNVSTLELGDSALYLCASSVDGRVTDTQYFGPGTRLTVL.

The table lists this clonotype with a few counts. The rearrangement links TRBV10-3 to TRBJ2-3, with D perhaps matching TRBD2 (6 bases). From germline, CDR1 is ENHRY and CDR2 SYGVKD. V lost 1 base and J 2 bases, leaving 13 bases between the germline ends. The CDR3 is 16 residues long. In DNA, the CDR3 is TGTGCCATCAGTGAGTTACCAGCGGGTGACACAGATACGCAGTATTTT. Its translation is CAISELPAGDTDTQYF.

Only a few counts were recorded for this clonotype. J is TRBJ2-2 and V is TRBV7-9, with D tentatively TRBD1 (6 bases). V was trimmed by 5 bases and J by 0 bases, leaving 10 bases between them. Per germline, CDR1 SEHNR and CDR2 FQNEAQ (reference sequence). The CDR3 runs to 15 residues. CDR3 sequence reads: CASSRQAANTGELFF. The DNA of the CDR3 is TGTGCCAGCAGCCGACAGGCCGCGAACACCGGGGAGCTGTTTTTT.

This rearrangement joins TRBV7-2 to TRBJ2-3, with unresolved D. Trimming cost V 8 bases and J 8 bases, with 23 bases left between them. The germline V gene has CDR1 SGHTA and CDR2 FQGNSA. This CDR3 comprises 15 residues. The CDR3 loop reads CASALTGLQRVTQYF. CDR3 nucleotides: TGTGCCAGCGCACTCACTGGCCTCCAAAGGGTTACGCAGTATTTT.